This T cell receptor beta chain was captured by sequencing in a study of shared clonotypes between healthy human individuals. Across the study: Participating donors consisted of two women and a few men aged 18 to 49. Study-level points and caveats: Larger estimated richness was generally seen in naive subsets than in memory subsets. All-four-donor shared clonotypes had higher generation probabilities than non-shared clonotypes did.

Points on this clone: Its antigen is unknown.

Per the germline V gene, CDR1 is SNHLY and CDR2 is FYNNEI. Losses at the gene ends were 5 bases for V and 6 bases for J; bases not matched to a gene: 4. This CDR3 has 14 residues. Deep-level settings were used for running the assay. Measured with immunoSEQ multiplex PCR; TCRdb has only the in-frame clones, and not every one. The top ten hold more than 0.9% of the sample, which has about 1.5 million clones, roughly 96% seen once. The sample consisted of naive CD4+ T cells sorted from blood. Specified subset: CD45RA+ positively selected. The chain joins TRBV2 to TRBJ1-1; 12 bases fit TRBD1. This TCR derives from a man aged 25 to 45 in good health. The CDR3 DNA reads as TGTGCCAGCAGTAGGGACAGGGGGCGGGCTGAAGCTTTCTTT. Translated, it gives CASSRDRGRAEAFF. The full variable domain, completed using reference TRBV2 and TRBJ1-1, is EPEVTQTPSHQVTQMGQEVILRCVPISNHLYFYWYRQILGQKVEFLVSFYNNEISEKSEIFDDQFSVERPDGSNFTLKIRSTKLEDSAMYFCASSRDRGRAEAFFGQGTRLTVV.